These T cell receptor beta chains were read from a single sample in a study of cytomegalovirus exposure and HLA in healthy donors. The repertoire was sequenced with immunoSEQ multiplex PCR; TCRdb's copy has only in-frame clones and lacks some. The table includes about 81,000 clones, 77% detected once. The sample taken for sequencing was PBMCs. The source of these receptors is a man aged 50-59 years in good health and CMV-seropositive. Each CDR3 is given with its conserved first and last residue. D genes are given only for firm matches. Some rows have no size entry. The others give once, few or many, or a class for an expanded clone.

J	length	V	D	size	DNA	CDR3
TRBJ2-2	11	TRBV6-5	-	-	TGTGCCAGCGCGACGGGAGGGGAGCTGTTTTTT	CASATGGELFF
TRBJ2-7	12	TRBV5-1	-	-	TGCGCCAGCAGGGCGACAGGACTCGAGCAGTACTTC	CASRATGLEQYF
TRBJ2-3	15	TRBV18	-	-	TGTGCCAGCTCACCTGACGCGGCTAGCACAGATACGCAGTATTTT	CASSPDAASTDTQYF
TRBJ1-1	16	TRBV2	TRBD1	few	TGTGCCAGCACCCTACAGGGGGCGCGGGTTGGAACTGAAGCTTTCTTT	CASTLQGARVGTEAFF
TRBJ1-2	15	TRBV5-1	TRBD1	-	TGCGCCAGCAGCTTGGCCGGGGGACAGAACTATGGCTACACCTTC	CASSLAGGQNYGYTF
TRBJ2-5	13	TRBV7-9	-	-	TGTGCCAGCAGCTTGACAGTGCTGGAGACCCAGTACTTC	CASSLTVLETQYF
TRBJ2-7	13	TRBV6-5	-	once	TGTGCCAGCAGTCGAGGATTGCGCGGCGAGCAGTACTTC	CASSRGLRGEQYF
TRBJ2-7	13	TRBV30	-	few	TGTGCCTGGAGCGCCGGGACATCCCACGAGCAGTACTTC	CAWSAGTSHEQYF
TRBJ1-6	17	TRBV30	TRBD1	-	TGTGCCTGGAGCCTCTTGGGACAGGGATCCTATAATTCACCCCTCCACTTT	CAWSLLGQGSYNSPLHF
TRBJ2-7	15	TRBV5-1	TRBD1	-	TGCGCCAGCAGCTCAAGGACAGGGGGAGAGTCCGAGCAGTACTTC	CASSSRTGGESEQYF
TRBJ1-6	16	TRBV15	-	few	TGTGCCACCAGTCGGACGGGAAGCTCCTATAATTCACCCCTCCACTTT	CATSRTGSSYNSPLHF
TRBJ2-6	18	TRBV4-1	TRBD1	-	TGCGCCAGCAGCCCGACAGGGGGCGGCAACTCTGGGGCCAACGTCCTGACTTTC	CASSPTGGGNSGANVLTF
TRBJ1-2	15	TRBV7-9	-	-	TGTTCCAGCACTCCGAGGGAATCGGGGGTAAGAGGCTACACCTTC	CSSTPRESGVRGYTF
TRBJ1-5	15	TRBV5-5	TRBD1	-	TGTGCCAGCAGCCCGACAGGGATTAGCAATCAGCCCCAGCATTTT	CASSPTGISNQPQHF
TRBJ2-1	19	TRBV7-9	TRBD2	-	TGTGCCAGCAGCTTAGCGGAAGGGACTAGCGACCCGAAAGACAATGAGCAGTTCTTC	CASSLAEGTSDPKDNEQFF
TRBJ2-3	16	TRBV6-4	TRBD2	few	TGTGCCAGCAGTGACTCGACTAGCGGACACACAGATACGCAGTATTTT	CASSDSTSGHTDTQYF
TRBJ2-3	14	TRBV11-1	TRBD2	-	TGTGCCTGCAGCCGGACTAGCGGCACAGATACGCAGTATTTT	CACSRTSGTDTQYF
TRBJ2-3	15	TRBV6-1	TRBD2	-	TGTGCCACCAACTTAGGACTAGCGGGAGTGGTTACGCAGTATTTT	CATNLGLAGVVTQYF
TRBJ2-3	14	TRBV7-3	TRBD2	once	TGTGCCAGCAGCTTACGCGGGAGTGCAGATACGCAGTATTTT	CASSLRGSADTQYF
TRBJ2-1	14	TRBV10-1	TRBD1	-	TGCGCCAGCAGTACCAGAACAGGGGCCAATGAGCAGTTCTTC	CASSTRTGANEQFF
TRBJ1-1	13	TRBV18	TRBD1	-	TGTGCCAGCTCACCGTCGGACAGGCCTGAAGCTTTCTTT	CASSPSDRPEAFF
TRBJ1-5	13	TRBV5-5	-	-	TGTGCCAGCAGCTTCACAGACAATCAGCCCCAGCATTTT	CASSFTDNQPQHF
TRBJ2-7	13	TRBV25-1	TRBD2	few	TGTGCCAGCAGTGAAGGGGGGGCCTACGAGCAGTACTTC	CASSEGGAYEQYF
TRBJ2-1	16	TRBV30	TRBD2	once	TGTGCCTGGTACACACCGGGACTAGCGGGAGGCAATGAGCAGTTCTTC	CAWYTPGLAGGNEQFF
TRBJ1-2	11	TRBV5-6	-	-	TGTGCCAGCAGCTTGGCGCGCCTCTACACCTTC	CASSLARLYTF
TRBJ2-3	19	TRBV7-8	-	once	TGTGCCAGCAGCTCCCCGGCTAGCGTCCACAAGACTAGCACAGATACGCAGTATTTT	CASSSPASVHKTSTDTQYF
TRBJ2-5	15	TRBV7-3	TRBD2	-	TGTGCCAGCAGCCTCAATAGCGGGGGTCAAGAGACCCAGTACTTC	CASSLNSGGQETQYF
TRBJ1-1	14	TRBV6-5	TRBD1	-	TGTGCCAGCAGTTACAACAGGGGGTACACTGAAGCTTTCTTT	CASSYNRGYTEAFF
TRBJ2-3	17	TRBV7-6	TRBD2	-	TGTGCCAGCAGCTTAGAGTCTAGCGGAAGCCGATCGGGGACGCAGTATTTT	CASSLESSGSRSGTQYF
TRBJ2-7	15	TRBV5-6	-	-	TGTGCCAGCAGCTTCCCAGGGCGAGGAGTCTACGAGCAGTACTTC	CASSFPGRGVYEQYF
TRBJ2-1	17	TRBV14	TRBD2	-	TGTGCCAGCAGCCAACCGACTAGCGGGTCTCCCTACAATGAGCAGTTCTTC	CASSQPTSGSPYNEQFF
TRBJ2-3	16	TRBV6-5	-	once	TGTGCCAGCAGGTACCATTCCAGACAAAGCACAGATACGCGGTATTTT	CASRYHSRQSTDTRYF
TRBJ2-1	16	TRBV4-1	-	-	TGCGCCAGCAGCCAAGGGGTCAGCGGCTCCTACAATGAGCAGTTCTTC	CASSQGVSGSYNEQFF
TRBJ2-3	14	TRBV11-2	-	few	TGTGCCAGCAGACAGGGCAGCGGCACAGATACGCAGTATTTT	CASRQGSGTDTQYF
TRBJ2-7	15	TRBV14	TRBD2	-	TGTGCCAGCAGCCAAGGACTAGCCTCTTCCTACGAGCAGTACTTC	CASSQGLASSYEQYF